Listed below are T cell receptor beta chains from one sample, sequenced in a study of spatial heterogeneity in lung cancer. TCRdb independently ran MiXCR on the 5' RACE reads; one entry per CDR3 protein. This table holds about 4,800 distinct CDR3 sequences, roughly 27% found once. The source material was PBMCs, sampled at surgery. Receptors originate from a male donor with early-stage non-small cell lung cancer. The CDR3 runs from the conserved cysteine through the conserved F or W. Fields, in order: clone size, J gene, D gene, V gene, CDR3 DNA, CDR3 protein. A D gene is named only where the DNA matches it firmly. Part of the rows lack a size; the others show once, few, many or a class for expanded clones.

abundance: medium-sized
j_gene: TRBJ2-6
d_gene: -
v_gene: TRBV18
CDR3nt: TGTGCCAGCTCAGGCACGGGTTCTGGGGCCAACGTCCTGACTTTC
CDR3aa: CASSGTGSGANVLTF

abundance: -
j_gene: TRBJ2-3
d_gene: TRBD2
v_gene: TRBV20-1
CDR3nt: TGCAGTGCTACGGGACTAGCAACAGATACGCAGTATTTT
CDR3aa: CSATGLATDTQYF

abundance: -
j_gene: TRBJ2-7
d_gene: -
v_gene: TRBV5-1
CDR3nt: TGCGCCAGCAGCTTGGAGTCCACAGTTTACGAGCAGTACTTC
CDR3aa: CASSLESTVYEQYF

abundance: -
j_gene: TRBJ2-4
d_gene: -
v_gene: TRBV5-4
CDR3nt: TGTGCCAGCAGCGTAGCTGACCGAGCCAAAAACATTCAGTACTTC
CDR3aa: CASSVADRAKNIQYF

abundance: few
j_gene: TRBJ1-2
d_gene: -
v_gene: TRBV11-2
CDR3nt: TGTGCCAGCAGCTTAGTTGGTCCCGGCCTTCGGGCTAACTATGGCTACACCTTC
CDR3aa: CASSLVGPGLRANYGYTF

abundance: -
j_gene: TRBJ1-6
d_gene: -
v_gene: TRBV6-1
CDR3nt: TGTGCCAGCAGTGAAGATAGGGATTCACCCCTCCACTTT
CDR3aa: CASSEDRDSPLHF

abundance: once
j_gene: TRBJ2-7
d_gene: -
v_gene: TRBV11-2
CDR3nt: TGTGCCAGCAGCCGTCCACAGCGAAGTAAGATATCCTACGAGCAGTACTTC
CDR3aa: CASSRPQRSKISYEQYF

abundance: many
j_gene: TRBJ2-3
d_gene: TRBD2
v_gene: TRBV6-2/TRBV6-3
CDR3nt: TGTGCCAGCAGTAGCTCCCCCGCGGGAGCCAGTTCCACAGATACGCAGTATTTT
CDR3aa: CASSSSPAGASSTDTQYF

abundance: -
j_gene: TRBJ1-5
d_gene: -
v_gene: TRBV28
CDR3nt: TGCGCCAGCAGTACCGGTGCGCCCCGGCATTTT
CDR3aa: CASSTGAPRHF

abundance: -
j_gene: TRBJ1-6
d_gene: -
v_gene: TRBV3-1
CDR3nt: TGTGCCAGCAGCCAAGGGTTAGGCCCGGGATCACCCCTCCACTTT
CDR3aa: CASSQGLGPGSPLHF

abundance: many
j_gene: TRBJ1-5
d_gene: TRBD1
v_gene: TRBV27
CDR3nt: TGTGCCAGCAGTTTACCGATACAGGGGGGGGTAGATCAGCCCCAGCATTTT
CDR3aa: CASSLPIQGGVDQPQHF

abundance: -
j_gene: TRBJ2-5
d_gene: -
v_gene: TRBV11-2
CDR3nt: TGTGCCAGCAGCTTAGGGAGGACGGGGGACCAGTACTTC
CDR3aa: CASSLGRTGDQYF

abundance: medium-sized
j_gene: TRBJ1-1
d_gene: -
v_gene: TRBV3-1
CDR3nt: TGTGCCAGCAGGCGTACAGAGAACACTGAAGCTTTCTTT
CDR3aa: CASRRTENTEAFF

abundance: medium-sized
j_gene: TRBJ2-3
d_gene: TRBD1
v_gene: TRBV6-6
CDR3nt: TGTGCCAGCACCTGGGGGGACAGGGGGAACAAAGATACGCAGTATTTT
CDR3aa: CASTWGDRGNKDTQYF

abundance: medium-sized
j_gene: TRBJ2-5
d_gene: -
v_gene: TRBV6-5
CDR3nt: TGTGCCAGCAGTTACTCGGGGAGCGCAGAGACCCAGTACTTC
CDR3aa: CASSYSGSAETQYF

abundance: -
j_gene: TRBJ2-3
d_gene: -
v_gene: TRBV5-1
CDR3nt: TGCGCCAGCAGACGGGACAGCACAGATACGCAGTATTTT
CDR3aa: CASRRDSTDTQYF

abundance: -
j_gene: TRBJ2-3
d_gene: -
v_gene: TRBV5-1
CDR3nt: TGCGCCAGCAGCCCGCCTTCCGATACGCAGTATTTT
CDR3aa: CASSPPSDTQYF

abundance: many
j_gene: TRBJ2-7
d_gene: TRBD2
v_gene: TRBV7-6
CDR3nt: TGTGCCAGCAGCTTGGCATCTCCCAGCGGGAGACTTTACGAGCAGTACTTC
CDR3aa: CASSLASPSGRLYEQYF

abundance: medium-sized
j_gene: TRBJ2-5
d_gene: -
v_gene: TRBV10-2
CDR3nt: TGCGCCAGCAGTGAGCTCGGGGGAGCGCAGGAGACCCAGTACTTC
CDR3aa: CASSELGGAQETQYF

abundance: -
j_gene: TRBJ1-1
d_gene: -
v_gene: TRBV6-6
CDR3nt: TGTGCCAGCAGTTCTACCGTTTGGACTGAAGCTTTCTTT
CDR3aa: CASSSTVWTEAFF

abundance: medium-sized
j_gene: TRBJ1-2
d_gene: -
v_gene: TRBV24-1
CDR3nt: TGTGCCACCAGTGGCAACACAGGACCCTATGGCTACACCTTC
CDR3aa: CATSGNTGPYGYTF

abundance: -
j_gene: TRBJ1-5
d_gene: -
v_gene: TRBV27
CDR3nt: TGTGCCAGCAGTTTTGGGGATCAGCCCCAGCATTTT
CDR3aa: CASSFGDQPQHF